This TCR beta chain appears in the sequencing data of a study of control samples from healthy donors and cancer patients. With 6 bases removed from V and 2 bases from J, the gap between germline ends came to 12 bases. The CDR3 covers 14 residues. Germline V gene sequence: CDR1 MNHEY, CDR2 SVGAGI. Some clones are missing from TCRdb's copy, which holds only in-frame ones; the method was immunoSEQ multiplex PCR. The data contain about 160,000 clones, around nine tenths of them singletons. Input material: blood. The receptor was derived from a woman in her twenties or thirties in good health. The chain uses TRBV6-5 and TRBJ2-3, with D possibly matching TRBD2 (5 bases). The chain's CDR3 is CASRAGLSTDTQYF. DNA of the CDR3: TGTGCCAGCAGGGCGGGCCTATCCACAGATACGCAGTATTTT.